These 14 T cell receptor beta chains came from one sample sequenced in a study of identical twins. TCRdb analysed the 5' RACE reads with MiXCR anew, one entry per CDR3 protein. The profile covers 460,000 or so distinct CDR3 sequences, with about 14% appearing a single time and over 0.5% taken by the ten largest. These records were also assigned to another study, of yellow fever vaccine responses in identical twins.

Sequencing was done on a sample of CD4+ T cells sorted from blood. These receptors were taken from a woman younger than 30 in good health.

This clonotype was seen only a few times. V gene TRBV6-2 or TRBV6-3 combines with J gene TRBJ2-7, with D perhaps TRBD2 (6 bases). The V end lost 1 base, the J end lost 0 bases, and 7 bases lay between the germline ends. CDR1 and CDR2 from the germline V gene are MNHEY and SVGEGT. CDR3 length equals 14 residues. As DNA, the CDR3 is TGTGCCAGCAGTTACTGGCGGGGCTCCTACGAGCAGTACTTC. It is translated as CASSYWRGSYEQYF.

This clonotype was observed a handful of times. This chain joins TRBV9 and TRBJ2-3, with D tentatively TRBD1 or TRBD2 (5 bases each). The germline V and J ends were trimmed by 0 bases and 6 bases, with 14 bases remaining between them. The CDR3 length is 15 residues. Germline V gene lookup returns CDR1 SGDLS and CDR2 YYNGEE. CDR3 residues: CASSVDQGAVDTQYF. The CDR3, as DNA: TGTGCCAGCAGCGTAGATCAGGGAGCCGTCGATACGCAGTATTTT.

This clonotype was seen a handful of times. The V gene is TRBV3-1, the J gene TRBJ2-3, with 10 positions matching TRBD1. The CDR3 covers 16 residues. J gave up 2 bases and V 5 bases, and 7 bases lay outside the gene matches. Germline CDR1 and CDR2: LGHDT and YNNKEL (reference sequence). The CDR3: CASSFGTGETTDTQYF. CDR3 DNA sequence: TGTGCCAGCAGCTTCGGGACAGGGGAGACCACAGATACGCAGTATTTT.

CDR3 loop: CASSLKGKQGPIPYEQYF. In DNA, the CDR3 is TGTGCCAGCAGCTTAAAGGGGAAACAGGGGCCGATTCCCTACGAGCAGTACTTC. The rearrangement uses TRBV11-2 and TRBJ2-7; 7 bases align to TRBD1. V trimming: 2 bases; J trimming: 2 bases; junction bases outside the gene matches: 15. The CDR3 runs 18 residues. The germline V gene encodes CDR1 SGHAT and CDR2 FQNNGV.

The CDR3: CASSNHRGYNEQFF. The CDR3 DNA follows: TGTGCCAGCAGTAACCACAGGGGTTACAATGAGCAGTTCTTC. V usage is TRBV2 and J usage is TRBJ2-1, with 7 bases aligning to TRBD1. Trimming at V came to 5 bases and at J to 4 bases, leaving 5 bases not matched to a gene. Germline lookup yields CDR1 SNHLY and CDR2 FYNNEI. CDR3 length: 14 amino acids.

The sample holds a few counts of this clonotype. This chain connects TRBV7-2 to TRBJ2-1; 11 nucleotides agree with TRBD2. The germline V gene has CDR1 SGHTA and CDR2 FQGNSA. The length of the CDR3 is 15 residues. V was clipped by 6 bases and J by 3 bases; unmatched bases: 4. CDR3 DNA: TGTGCCAGCAGGGCGGGACTAGCGGTCTACAATGAGCAGTTCTTC. It codes for CASRAGLAVYNEQFF.

This clonotype was detected a few times. The chain has TRBV6-2 or TRBV6-3 and TRBJ2-5; D remains unclear. The CDR3 contains 13 residues. The ends were cut back, 7 bases at V and 4 bases at J, with 13 bases in the middle. Germline V CDR1 and CDR2: MNHEY, SVGEGT. CDR3 sequence: CASTGPSGETQYF. CDR3 DNA: TGTGCCAGCACCGGGCCCTCTGGAGAGACCCAGTACTTC.

The V gene is TRBV5-1, the J gene TRBJ2-3; D is perhaps TRBD1 (6 bases). The CDR3 has 13 amino acids. CDR1 is SGHRS and CDR2 is YFSETQ in the germline V gene. V gave up 2 bases and J gave up 3 bases, with 7 bases separating them. CDR3 sequence: CASSLGTTDTQYF. The CDR3 DNA sequence: TGCGCCAGCAGCTTAGGGACAACAGATACGCAGTATTTT.

In this sample, this clonotype turned up many times. The chain uses TRBV5-1 and TRBJ2-7; 9 nucleotides match TRBD1. CDR3 size: 14 residues. Germline loops: CDR1 SGHRS, CDR2 YFSETQ. V lost 1 base and J lost 4; bases outside the gene matches: 3. In DNA, the CDR3 is TGCGCCAGCAGCTTGACGGGACAGGGATACGAGCAGTACTTC. Its translation: CASSLTGQGYEQYF.

This clonotype was recorded at least ten times. The V gene is TRBV12-3 or TRBV12-4, the J gene TRBJ2-7; D call uncertain. V lost 1 base and J 2 bases, leaving 9 bases between the germline ends. The CDR3 contains 14 residues. CDR3 sequence (DNA): TGTGCCAGCAGTTTAGGTGCAGGTCCCTACGAGCAGTACTTC. It yields the protein CASSLGAGPYEQYF.

V gene TRBV7-8 combines with J gene TRBJ2-5; 7 positions agree with TRBD2. Trimming took 3 bases from V and 7 from J; bases not matched to a gene: 5. Per germline, CDR1 SGHVS and CDR2 FQNEAQ. This CDR3 spans 13 amino acids. CDR3 sequence reads: CASSFPTSATQYF. The CDR3 DNA is TGTGCCAGCAGCTTCCCCACTAGCGCGACCCAGTACTTC.

The chain couples TRBV29-1 to TRBJ1-1; 7 bases fit TRBD1. V gave up 7 bases and J gave up 2 bases; unmatched junction bases: 7. The germline gives CDR1 SQVTM, CDR2 ANQGSEA. The CDR3 runs to 13 residues. The CDR3 is CSGGQGVNTEAFF. The CDR3 DNA is TGCAGCGGAGGGCAGGGGGTAAACACTGAAGCTTTCTTT.

In its sample, this clonotype was seen a few times. The V gene is TRBV10-3, the J gene TRBJ2-5; TRBD2 matches 9 bases. V shed 2 bases, J shed 5 bases, and the junction held 12 bases outside the gene matches. The CDR3 totals 17 residues. Per germline, CDR1 ENHRY and CDR2 SYGVKD. CDR3 nucleotide sequence: TGTGCCATCAGTGAGCGTAGCGGGAGTACGTTATCCGAGACCCAGTACTTC. Translating gives CAISERSGSTLSETQYF.

J is TRBJ2-1 and V is TRBV4-3; 9 nucleotides match TRBD1. Per the germline V gene, CDR1 is LGHNA and CDR2 is YSLEER. The CDR3 runs 16 residues. Trimming took 4 bases from V and 4 from J; bases not matched to a gene: 8. CDR3 in DNA: TGCGCCAGCAGCCGGGACCGGGACAGGGTGTACAATGAGCAGTTCTTC. Its protein is CASSRDRDRVYNEQFF.